This T cell receptor beta chain was found in a study of blood T cell repertoires in COVID-19. Background on the study: Acute-phase and convalescent COVID-19 samples originated in the United States, Italy and Spain. Sources were T cells, B-cell-depleted T cells, or PBMCs; the material itself was cDNA or gDNA.

This clone appeared a single time. The CDR3 sequence is 14 residues long. V shed 4 bases, J shed 1 base, and the junction held 4 bases outside the gene matches. Germline V gene data show CDR1 as SGHRS and CDR2 as YFSETQ. Original processing notes: Cell counts per sample came from amplifying reference gene primers. The method was immunoSEQ multiplex PCR; TCRdb's version includes in-frame clones alone and lacks a portion of them. V and J calls and clone size are given by that table; D and trimming were obtained from the DNA. The table lists 25,000 to 35,000 clones, 75% to 90% of them singletons. The source of this sequence is a human donor with acute or convalescent COVID-19. The donor label of this sample is uncertain. The specimen was peripheral blood. V is TRBV5-1 and J is TRBJ2-5, with 7 positions matching TRBD1. The CDR3 DNA reads as TGCGCCAGCAGCGACGGGACAGCCCAAGAGACCCAGTACTTC. It translates to CASSDGTAQETQYF.